This T cell receptor beta chain was captured by sequencing in a study of technical replicates of blood from a handful of donors. The CDR3 loop spans 18 amino acids. Assay used: immunoSEQ multiplex PCR; TCRdb lists only in-frame clones, some missing. This sample yields 80,000 to 100,000 clones, of which around 90% are seen a single time; 0.27% belongs to the top ten. The chain uses TRBV21-1 and TRBJ2-3; the table's D call TRBD2 went unverified against the DNA. TRBV21-1 is shown as a pseudogene. The sequencing sample was made of T cells isolated from PBMCs. The TCR originated in a human donor in good health. The CDR3 is CASSKDLPVVAMTDTQYF. The CDR3 DNA reads as TGTGCCAGCAGCAAAGATCTCCCGGTTGTAGCAATGACAGATACGCAGTATTTT.